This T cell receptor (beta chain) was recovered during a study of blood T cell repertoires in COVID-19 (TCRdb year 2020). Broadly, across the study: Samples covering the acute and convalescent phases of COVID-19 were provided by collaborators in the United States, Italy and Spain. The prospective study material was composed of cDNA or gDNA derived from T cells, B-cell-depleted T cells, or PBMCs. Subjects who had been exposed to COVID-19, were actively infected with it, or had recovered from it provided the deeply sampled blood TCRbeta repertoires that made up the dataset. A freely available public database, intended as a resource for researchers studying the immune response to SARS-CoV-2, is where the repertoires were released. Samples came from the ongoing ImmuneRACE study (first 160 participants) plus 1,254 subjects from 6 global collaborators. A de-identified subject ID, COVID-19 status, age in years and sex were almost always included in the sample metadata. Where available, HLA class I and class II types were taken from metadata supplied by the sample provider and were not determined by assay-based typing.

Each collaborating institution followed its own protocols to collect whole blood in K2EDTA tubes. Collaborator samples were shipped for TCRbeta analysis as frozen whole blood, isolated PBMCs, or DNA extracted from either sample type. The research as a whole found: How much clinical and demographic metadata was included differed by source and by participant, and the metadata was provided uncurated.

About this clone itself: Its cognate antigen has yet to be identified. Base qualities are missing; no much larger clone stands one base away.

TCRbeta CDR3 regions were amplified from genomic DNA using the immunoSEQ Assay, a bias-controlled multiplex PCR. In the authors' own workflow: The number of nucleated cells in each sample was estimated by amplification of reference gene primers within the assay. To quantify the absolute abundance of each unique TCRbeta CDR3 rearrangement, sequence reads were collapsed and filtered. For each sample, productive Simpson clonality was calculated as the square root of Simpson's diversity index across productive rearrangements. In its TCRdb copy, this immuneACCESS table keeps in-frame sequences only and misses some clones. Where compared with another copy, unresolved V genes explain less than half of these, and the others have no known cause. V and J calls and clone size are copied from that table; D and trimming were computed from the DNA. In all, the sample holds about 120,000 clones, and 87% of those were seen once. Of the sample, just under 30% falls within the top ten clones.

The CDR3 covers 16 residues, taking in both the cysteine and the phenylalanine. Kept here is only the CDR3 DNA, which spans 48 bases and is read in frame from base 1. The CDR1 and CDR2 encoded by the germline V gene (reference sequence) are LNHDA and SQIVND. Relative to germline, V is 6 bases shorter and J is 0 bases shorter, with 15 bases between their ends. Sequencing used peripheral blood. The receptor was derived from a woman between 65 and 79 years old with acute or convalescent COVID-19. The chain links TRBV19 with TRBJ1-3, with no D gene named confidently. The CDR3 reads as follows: CASSPEQFSSGNTIYF. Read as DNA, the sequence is TGTGCCAGTAGCCCTGAACAGTTTAGCTCTGGAAACACCATATATTTT.